Reported below is one TCR beta chain. Its antigen is unknown. The data were taken from a study of shared clonotypes between healthy human individuals. Study conclusions and caveats: Few donors limited the genetic and exposure-history diversity represented. The study sampled only blood, and tissue repertoires likely differ. Large depth notwithstanding, sorted-subset sequencing proved incomplete by rarefaction.

An approximately 200 ng quantity of DNA, 29,000 or so T cell genomes, went into the sorted-subset replicate PCRs. TCRdb's table, derived via immunoSEQ multiplex PCR, lists solely in-frame clones and lacks some. This table holds some 2.4 million clones, roughly 93% found once. V was pared by 0 bases and J by 4 bases, with 26 bases between. The CDR3 has 20 residues. In germline, CDR1 is SGHRS, CDR2 YFSETQ. Material: naive CD4+ T cells from PBMCs. Subset reported: CD45RA+ positively selected. The sequence was obtained from a man aged 18 to 35 in good health. Some clones in this sample may be carry-over from other donors' samples. V is TRBV5-1 and J is TRBJ1-3, with a tentative D call TRBD1 (6 bases). The CDR3 protein is CASSLEGLGSPGAPGNTIYF. DNA for the CDR3: TGCGCCAGCAGCTTGGAGGGTTTGGGTAGCCCGGGGGCGCCCGGAAACACCATATATTTT.